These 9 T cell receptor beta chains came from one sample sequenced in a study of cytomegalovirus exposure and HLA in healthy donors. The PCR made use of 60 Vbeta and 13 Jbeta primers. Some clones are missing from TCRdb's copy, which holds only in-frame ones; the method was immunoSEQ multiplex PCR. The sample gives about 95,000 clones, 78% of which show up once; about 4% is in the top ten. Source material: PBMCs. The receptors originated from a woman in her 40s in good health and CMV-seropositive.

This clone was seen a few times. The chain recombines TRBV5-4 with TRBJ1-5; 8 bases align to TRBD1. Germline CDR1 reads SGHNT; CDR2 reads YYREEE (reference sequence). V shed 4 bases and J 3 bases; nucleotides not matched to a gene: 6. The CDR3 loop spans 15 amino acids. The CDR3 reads CASSPGQGLNQPQHF. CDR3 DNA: TGTGCCAGCAGCCCTGGACAGGGCCTCAATCAGCCCCAGCATTTT.

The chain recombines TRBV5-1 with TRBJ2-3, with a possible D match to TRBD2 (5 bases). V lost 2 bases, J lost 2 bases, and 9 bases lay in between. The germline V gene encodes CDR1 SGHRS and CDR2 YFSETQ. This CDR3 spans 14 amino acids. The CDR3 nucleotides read TGCGCCAGCAGCTTCGGGATAGACACAGATACGCAGTATTTT. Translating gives CASSFGIDTDTQYF.

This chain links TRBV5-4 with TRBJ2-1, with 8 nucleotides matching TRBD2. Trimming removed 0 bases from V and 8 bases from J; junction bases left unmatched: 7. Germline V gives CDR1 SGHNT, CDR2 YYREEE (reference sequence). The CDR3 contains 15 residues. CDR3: CASSLAGRVGDEQFF. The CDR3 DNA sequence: TGTGCCAGCAGCTTGGCCGGGAGGGTAGGGGATGAGCAGTTCTTC.

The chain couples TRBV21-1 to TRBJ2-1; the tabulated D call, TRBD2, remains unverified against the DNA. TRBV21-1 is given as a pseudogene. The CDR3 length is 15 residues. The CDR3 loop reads CASSKEAGGWHEQFF. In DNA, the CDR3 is TGTGCCAGCAGCAAAGAGGCGGGAGGGTGGCATGAGCAGTTCTTC.

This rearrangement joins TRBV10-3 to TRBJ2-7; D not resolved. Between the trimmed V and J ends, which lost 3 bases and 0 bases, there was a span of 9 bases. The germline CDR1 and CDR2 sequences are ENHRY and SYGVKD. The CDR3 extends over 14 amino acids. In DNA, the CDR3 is TGTGCCATCAGTGATAGAGGTGACTCCTACGAGCAGTACTTC. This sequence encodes CAISDRGDSYEQYF.

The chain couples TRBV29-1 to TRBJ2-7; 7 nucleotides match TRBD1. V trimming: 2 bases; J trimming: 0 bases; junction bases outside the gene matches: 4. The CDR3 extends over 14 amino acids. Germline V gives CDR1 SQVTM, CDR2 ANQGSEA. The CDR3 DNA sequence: TGCAGCGTTGAATCTGGGGACAGCTCCTACGAGCAGTACTTC. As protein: CSVESGDSSYEQYF.

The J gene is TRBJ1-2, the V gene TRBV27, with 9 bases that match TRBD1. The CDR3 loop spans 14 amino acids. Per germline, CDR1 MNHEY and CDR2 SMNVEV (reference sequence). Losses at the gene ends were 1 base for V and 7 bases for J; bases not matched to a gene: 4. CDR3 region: CASSLLGQGSGYTF. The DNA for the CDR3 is TGTGCCAGCAGTTTATTGGGACAGGGAAGTGGCTACACCTTC.

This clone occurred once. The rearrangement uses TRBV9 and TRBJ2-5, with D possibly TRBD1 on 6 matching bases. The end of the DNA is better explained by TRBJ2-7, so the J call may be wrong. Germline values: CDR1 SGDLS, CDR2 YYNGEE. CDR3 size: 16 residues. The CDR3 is CASSVGVQGSLDEQYF. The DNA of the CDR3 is TGTGCCAGCAGCGTAGGGGTACAGGGTTCCCTGGACGAGCAGTACTTC.

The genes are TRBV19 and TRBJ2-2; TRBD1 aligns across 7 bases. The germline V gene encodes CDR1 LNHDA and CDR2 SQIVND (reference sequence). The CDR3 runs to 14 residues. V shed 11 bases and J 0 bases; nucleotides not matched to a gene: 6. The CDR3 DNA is TGTGCCGGACGGACAGGTCCGAACACCGGGGAGCTGTTTTTT. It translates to CAGRTGPNTGELFF.